The 5 T cell receptor beta chains below were found in one sample sequenced in a study of blood T cell repertoires in COVID-19. Assay used: immunoSEQ multiplex PCR; TCRdb lists only in-frame clones, some missing. The table includes 200,000 to 250,000 clones, approximately 82% detected once. The specimen was peripheral blood. These receptors were obtained from a young man who had recovered from COVID-19.

The chain couples TRBV7-9 to TRBJ1-5; D possibly corresponds to TRBD1 (6 bases). V lost 2 bases, J lost 1 base, and 15 bases lay in between. Germline loops: CDR1 SEHNR, CDR2 FQNEAQ (reference sequence). The CDR3 sequence is 17 residues long. The CDR3 loop reads CASSLTYRVPSNQPQHF. The CDR3 coding sequence is TGTGCCAGCAGCTTAACCTACAGGGTTCCAAGCAATCAGCCCCAGCATTTT.

For this clone: The sample has other DNA sequences that encode this CDR3 too. The gene calls are TRBV5-1 and TRBJ1-1; 10 positions match TRBD1. CDR1 and CDR2 from the germline V gene are SGHRS and YFSETQ. V lost 3 bases to trimming and J lost 4 bases; unmatched junction nucleotides: 3. This CDR3 is 14 amino acids long. CDR3 bases: TGCGCCAGCAGCTCCGGACAGGGGGGCACTGAAGCTTTCTTT. Translation gives CASSSGQGGTEAFF.

This clone has just a few counts. The genes are TRBV7-2 and TRBJ2-3, with 9 bases that match TRBD2. Losses at the gene ends were 8 bases for V and 2 bases for J; bases not matched to a gene: 8. The CDR3 extends over 15 amino acids. Germline CDR1 is SGHTA and CDR2 is FQGNSA. The CDR3 DNA reads TGTGCCAGCGTGGGGCGGGGGGGCTTCACAGATACGCAGTATTTT. Protein sequence: CASVGRGGFTDTQYF.

The chain uses TRBV2 and TRBJ2-7; the D gene is possibly TRBD1 (6 bases). The germline V and J ends were trimmed by 5 bases and 3 bases, with 17 bases remaining between them. The germline V gene has CDR1 SNHLY and CDR2 FYNNEI. This CDR3 contains 15 residues. The CDR3 protein is CASSISSGQGYEQYF. CDR3 nucleotide sequence: TGTGCCAGCAGTATCTCCTCGGGACAAGGCTACGAGCAGTACTTC.

V usage is TRBV18 and J usage is TRBJ2-3; a weak D match, TRBD1 (5 bases). Trimming shortened V by 5 bases and J by 2 bases, and 11 bases separated the two germline ends. There are 14 residues in the CDR3. The germline gives CDR1 KGHSH, CDR2 LQKENI. The chain's CDR3 is CASSGPQATDTQYF. The CDR3, as DNA: TGTGCCAGCTCAGGCCCACAGGCCACAGATACGCAGTATTTT.